One and the same sample provided the 22 T cell receptor beta chains below, sequenced in a study of Ad26.COV2.S vaccination and SARS-CoV-2 variants (dated by TCRdb to the early 2020s). Read against the paper, the sample's treatment or condition label means: around 19 received Ad26.COV2.S at low or high dose, single or two shots; roughly 5 received placebo; per-sample allocation not given. For vaccine and placebo recipients, the sequenced repertoires came from samples collected on day 63 after the first injection. The method was the immunoSEQ multiplex PCR assay. TCRdb took over this immuneACCESS table, retaining in-frame rearrangements with V and J assigned. Such tables are incomplete; in checked studies, under half of the missing clones stem from an unresolved V gene, and the remainder is unexplained. A total of around 270,000 clones appear in this sample, around nine tenths of them only once. Roughly 3% of the sample rests with the top ten.

The material sequenced was peripheral blood, taken in a trial of Ad26.COV2.S vaccine versus placebo. These receptors came from a person aged 18-60 years who received the Ad26.COV2.S COVID-19 vaccine or a placebo.

The CDR3 spells CAWSTRGLVNSPLHF. DNA of the CDR3: TGTGCCTGGAGTACCCGGGGGCTCGTTAATTCACCCCTCCACTTT. The rearrangement uses TRBV30 and TRBJ1-6; TRBD1 might be the D (6 bases). This CDR3 comprises 15 residues. Trimming left V 2 bases short and J 6 bases short, with 14 bases between. In germline, CDR1 is GTSNPN, CDR2 SVGIG (reference sequence).

This clone was counted only a few times. The rearrangement joins TRBV5-5 to TRBJ2-1; 9 nucleotides align to TRBD2. The CDR3 runs 16 residues. V lost 0 bases, J lost 3 bases, and 4 bases stayed unmatched. The germline CDR1 and CDR2 sequences are SGHKS and YYEKEE (reference sequence). The CDR3 region is CASSLEGLADYNEQFF. The CDR3 nucleotides read TGTGCCAGCAGCTTGGAGGGACTAGCCGACTACAATGAGCAGTTCTTC.

This clone was seen at least ten times. The chain combines TRBV6-2 or TRBV6-3 with TRBJ1-1; D is unclear. In germline, CDR1 is MNHEY, CDR2 SVGEGT. The length of the CDR3 is 14 residues. V lost 0 bases and J lost 1, with 6 bases in between. The CDR3 here is CASSYSMRNTEAFF. DNA for the CDR3: TGTGCCAGCAGTTACTCGATGAGGAACACTGAAGCTTTCTTT.

This clone was observed a single time. The rearrangement joins TRBV9 to TRBJ1-5; D remains unclear. V gave up 1 base and J gave up 2 bases, with 10 bases separating them. The CDR3 is 15 amino acids. CDR1 is SGDLS and CDR2 is YYNGEE in the germline V gene. The CDR3 protein is CASSVSGGGNQPQHF. CDR3 coding DNA: TGTGCCAGCAGCGTATCTGGAGGTGGCAATCAGCCCCAGCATTTT.

This chain connects TRBV11-2 to TRBJ2-7, with D unclear. The CDR3 length is 15 residues. Trimming left V 1 base short and J 0 bases short, with 10 bases between. The germline V gene has CDR1 SGHAT and CDR2 FQNNGV. The CDR3 nucleotides are TGTGCCAGCAGCTTAGTCGACACCCGCTCCTACGAGCAGTACTTC. It encodes CASSLVDTRSYEQYF.

The CDR3 sequence: CASSESEGSGELFF. The CDR3 DNA reads as TGTGCCAGCAGTGAATCCGAGGGAAGCGGGGAGCTGTTTTTT. This sequence joins TRBV6-1 and TRBJ2-2, with a possible D match to TRBD2 (5 bases). CDR1 and CDR2 from the germline V gene are MNHNS and SASEGT. This CDR3 spans 14 amino acids. V was cut by 2 bases and J by 7 bases, with 11 bases left in between.

V is TRBV6-5 and J is TRBJ2-3; D remains unclear. V was clipped by 4 bases and J by 6 bases, with 11 bases between them. CDR3 length: 13 residues. Germline V gene lookup returns CDR1 MNHEY and CDR2 SVGAGI. DNA for the CDR3: TGTGCCAGCAGTTGGAGCCCTGGGGATACGCAGTATTTT. It is translated as CASSWSPGDTQYF.

The rearrangement uses TRBV19 and TRBJ2-4; 11 positions match TRBD2. The CDR3 is 15 amino acids. Trimming cost V 5 bases and J 3 bases; bases outside gene matches: 3. The germline V gene encodes CDR1 LNHDA and CDR2 SQIVND (reference sequence). This chain's CDR3 is CASSRLAGYKNIQYF. Written as DNA, the CDR3 is TGTGCCAGTAGTCGACTAGCGGGATACAAAAACATTCAGTACTTC.

The chain employs TRBV5-1 and TRBJ1-1, with TRBD1 as a possible D gene (5 bases). V lost 2 bases and J lost 0, with 11 bases in between. CDR1 is SGHRS, CDR2 YFSETQ, per germline. CDR3 length equals 15 residues. The DNA of the CDR3 is TGCGCCAGCAGCTTTACAGGAGCAATGAACACTGAAGCTTTCTTT. It specifies CASSFTGAMNTEAFF.

This clone occurred a few times. V is TRBV6-5 and J is TRBJ1-2; unclear D gene. V lost 4 bases, J lost 4 bases, and 13 bases lay in between. The CDR3 length is 14 residues. Germline CDR1 MNHEY, CDR2 SVGAGI. The CDR3 DNA reads as TGTGCCAGCAGTTCCTCGGGGTATACCTATGGCTACACCTTC. This encodes CASSSSGYTYGYTF.

This chain connects TRBV4-1 to TRBJ1-6; D is undetermined. The CDR3 is made up of 12 amino acids. Between the trimmed V and J ends, which lost 0 bases and 12 bases, there was a span of 6 bases. CDR1 MGHRA and CDR2 YSYEKL come from the germline V gene. CDR3 in amino acids: CASSQDHGPLHF. The CDR3 DNA sequence: TGCGCCAGCAGCCAAGATCATGGACCCCTCCACTTT.

This clone was seen just once. V is TRBV10-3 and J is TRBJ1-1, with TRBD1 as a possible D gene (6 bases). Germline CDR1 and CDR2: ENHRY and SYGVKD. V lost 4 bases and J lost 0, with 9 bases in between. This CDR3 region has 14 residues. The CDR3 DNA reads as TGTGCCATCAGTGCGGGACACCTGAACACTGAAGCTTTCTTT. Amino acid sequence: CAISAGHLNTEAFF.

This chain links TRBV11-2 with TRBJ2-1; D not certain. The CDR3 loop spans 16 amino acids. The germline V gene has CDR1 SGHAT and CDR2 FQNNGV. V was cut by 4 bases and J by 2 bases, with 15 bases left in between. The CDR3, as DNA: TGTGCCAGCAGCTCCCACTACTCCCCTCCCTACAATGAGCAGTTCTTC. This translates into CASSSHYSPPYNEQFF.

The chain combines TRBV2 with TRBJ1-3; a possible D gene is TRBD1 (6 bases). Trimming pared 3 bases from V and 7 bases from J, leaving 16 bases between. Germline CDR1 is SNHLY and CDR2 is FYNNEI. This CDR3 has 15 residues. In nucleotides, the CDR3 is TGTGCCAGCAGTGAGGAAGAGACAGGTAGCAACACCATATATTTT. Its protein is CASSEEETGSNTIYF.

The chain recombines TRBV12-3 or TRBV12-4 with TRBJ1-2; a possible D gene is TRBD1 (6 bases). Trimming pared 8 bases from V and 4 bases from J, leaving 11 bases between. This CDR3 comprises 12 residues. The CDR3 sequence: CASRRDTYGYTF. In DNA form, the CDR3 reads TGTGCCAGCCGCCGGGACACCTATGGCTACACCTTC.

This chain connects TRBV18 to TRBJ2-3, with 9 bases matching TRBD2. The CDR3 covers 15 residues. V dropped 5 bases and J dropped 0; count of bases not matched to a gene: 3. Per the germline V gene, CDR1 is KGHSH and CDR2 is LQKENI. Here the CDR3 DNA reads TGTGCCAGCTCAGCTAGCGGGATTAGCACAGATACGCAGTATTTT. It is translated as CASSASGISTDTQYF.

This chain links TRBV4-2 with TRBJ2-7; a possible D gene is TRBD2 (5 bases). The ends were cut back, 1 base at V and 2 bases at J, with 12 bases in the middle. Germline CDR1 reads LGHNA; CDR2 reads YNFKEQ. The CDR3 contains 15 residues. The CDR3 sequence is CASSQGALAPYEQYF. The CDR3 DNA sequence: TGTGCCAGCAGCCAAGGCGCGCTAGCCCCCTACGAGCAGTACTTC.

This clone was seen once. The chain has TRBV18 and TRBJ2-5; D is tentatively TRBD1 or TRBD2 (6 bases each). V was trimmed by 3 bases and J by 5 bases, leaving 16 bases between them. CDR1 is KGHSH, CDR2 LQKENI, per germline. The CDR3 length is 15 residues. The CDR3 spells CASSPPWGARETQYF. The DNA of the CDR3 is TGTGCCAGCTCACCGCCTTGGGGGGCCCGGGAGACCCAGTACTTC.

This chain joins TRBV3-1 (or the pseudogene TRBV3-2) and TRBJ1-3, with D tentatively TRBD1 (6 bases). From germline, CDR1 is LGHDT and CDR2 YNNKEL (reference sequence). The CDR3 totals 15 residues. V gave up 2 bases and J gave up 4 bases, with 12 bases separating them. This chain's CDR3 is CASSQSGAGGNTIYF. The CDR3 nucleotides read TGTGCCAGCAGCCAATCAGGGGCTGGGGGAAACACCATATATTTT.

CDR3 in amino acids: CASSKNTGTGSVNYGYTF. In nucleotides, the CDR3 is TGCGCCAGCTCAAAAAATACCGGGACAGGGAGTGTAAACTATGGCTACACCTTC. The V and J genes are TRBV5-1 and TRBJ1-2; TRBD1 aligns across 9 bases. The V gene end was trimmed by 7 bases and the J gene end by 2 bases; junction bases not matched to a gene: 18. Germline V CDR1 and CDR2: SGHRS, YFSETQ. This CDR3 contains 18 residues.

The chain couples TRBV7-2 to TRBJ2-5, with no clear D. CDR1 and CDR2 (germline): SGHTA, FQGNSA. This CDR3 spans 13 amino acids. Trimming left V 6 bases short and J 1 base short, with 9 bases between. The CDR3 loop reads CASRRTRQETQYF. DNA of the CDR3: TGTGCCAGCAGACGGACGCGCCAAGAGACCCAGTACTTC.

The V and J genes are TRBV4-1 and TRBJ2-5; 10 bases map to TRBD2. This CDR3 has 16 residues. Germline V gene data show CDR1 as MGHRA and CDR2 as YSYEKL. V gave up 0 bases and J gave up 1 base; unmatched junction bases: 2. The CDR3 coding sequence is TGCGCCAGCAGCCAAGAACAGCGGGGGGGCCAAGAGACCCAGTACTTC. Its translation is CASSQEQRGGQETQYF.